This TCR beta chain was sequenced for a study of blood T cell repertoires in COVID-19. Study details: Specimens from acute and convalescent COVID-19 originated in the United States, Italy and Spain. From T cells, B-cell-depleted T cells, or PBMCs came the material, which was cDNA or gDNA.

The CDR3 is 15 residues long. Germline assignment: CDR1 SGHRS and CDR2 YFSETQ. The V and J ends lost 0 bases and 4 bases, in that order; junction bases with no gene match: 3. In the original workflow: Reference gene primer amplification in the assay estimated nucleated cell counts. The protocol was immunoSEQ multiplex PCR, while the TCRdb copy is restricted to in-frame clones and leaves out a portion. For V, J and clone size, that table is used; D and trimming come from the DNA. The repertoire includes approximately 26,000 clones, over 70% of them detected once, and about 15% sits in the top ten. The clonotype was recovered from a man older than 75 with active or convalescent COVID-19. This rearrangement joins TRBV5-1 to TRBJ2-2; 7 bases align to TRBD1. The sequencing sample was made of peripheral blood. The CDR3 DNA follows: TGCGCCAGCAGCTTGGGACAGGGATCCACCGGGGAGCTGTTTTTT. This translates into CASSLGQGSTGELFF.